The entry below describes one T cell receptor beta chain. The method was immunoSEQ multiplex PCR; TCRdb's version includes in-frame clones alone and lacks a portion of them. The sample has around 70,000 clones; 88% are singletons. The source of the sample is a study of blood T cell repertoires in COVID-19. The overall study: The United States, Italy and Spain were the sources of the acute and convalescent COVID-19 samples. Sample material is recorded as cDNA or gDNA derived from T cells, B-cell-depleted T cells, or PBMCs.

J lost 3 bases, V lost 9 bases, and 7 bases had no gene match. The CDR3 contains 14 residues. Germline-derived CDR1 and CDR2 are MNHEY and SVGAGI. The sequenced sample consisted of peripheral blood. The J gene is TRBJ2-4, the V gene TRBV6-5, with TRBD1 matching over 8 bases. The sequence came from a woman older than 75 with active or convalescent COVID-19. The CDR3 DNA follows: TGTGCCAGTGATCAGGGGGCCCTCAAAAACATTCAGTACTTC. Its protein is CASDQGALKNIQYF.